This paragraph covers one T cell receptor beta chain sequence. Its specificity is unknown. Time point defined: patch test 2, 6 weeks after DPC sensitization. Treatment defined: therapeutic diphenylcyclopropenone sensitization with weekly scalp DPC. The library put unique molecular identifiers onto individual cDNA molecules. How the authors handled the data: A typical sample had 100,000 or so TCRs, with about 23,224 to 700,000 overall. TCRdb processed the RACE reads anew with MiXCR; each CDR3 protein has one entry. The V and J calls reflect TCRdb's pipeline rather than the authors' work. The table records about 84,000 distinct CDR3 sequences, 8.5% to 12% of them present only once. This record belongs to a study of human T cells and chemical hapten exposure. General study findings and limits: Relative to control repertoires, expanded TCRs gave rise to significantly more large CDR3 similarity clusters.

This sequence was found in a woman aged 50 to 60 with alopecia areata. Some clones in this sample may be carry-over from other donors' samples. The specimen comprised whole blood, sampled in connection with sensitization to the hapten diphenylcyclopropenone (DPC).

The CDR3 bases are TGTGCCTGGAGTATTTTCGGCACTGAAGCTTTCTTT. This encodes CAWSIFGTEAFF. The V and J genes are TRBV30 and TRBJ1-1; no reliable D call. The CDR3 has 12 residues. Germline values: CDR1 GTSNPN, CDR2 SVGIG (reference sequence). V gave up 2 bases and J gave up 4 bases, with 8 bases separating them.